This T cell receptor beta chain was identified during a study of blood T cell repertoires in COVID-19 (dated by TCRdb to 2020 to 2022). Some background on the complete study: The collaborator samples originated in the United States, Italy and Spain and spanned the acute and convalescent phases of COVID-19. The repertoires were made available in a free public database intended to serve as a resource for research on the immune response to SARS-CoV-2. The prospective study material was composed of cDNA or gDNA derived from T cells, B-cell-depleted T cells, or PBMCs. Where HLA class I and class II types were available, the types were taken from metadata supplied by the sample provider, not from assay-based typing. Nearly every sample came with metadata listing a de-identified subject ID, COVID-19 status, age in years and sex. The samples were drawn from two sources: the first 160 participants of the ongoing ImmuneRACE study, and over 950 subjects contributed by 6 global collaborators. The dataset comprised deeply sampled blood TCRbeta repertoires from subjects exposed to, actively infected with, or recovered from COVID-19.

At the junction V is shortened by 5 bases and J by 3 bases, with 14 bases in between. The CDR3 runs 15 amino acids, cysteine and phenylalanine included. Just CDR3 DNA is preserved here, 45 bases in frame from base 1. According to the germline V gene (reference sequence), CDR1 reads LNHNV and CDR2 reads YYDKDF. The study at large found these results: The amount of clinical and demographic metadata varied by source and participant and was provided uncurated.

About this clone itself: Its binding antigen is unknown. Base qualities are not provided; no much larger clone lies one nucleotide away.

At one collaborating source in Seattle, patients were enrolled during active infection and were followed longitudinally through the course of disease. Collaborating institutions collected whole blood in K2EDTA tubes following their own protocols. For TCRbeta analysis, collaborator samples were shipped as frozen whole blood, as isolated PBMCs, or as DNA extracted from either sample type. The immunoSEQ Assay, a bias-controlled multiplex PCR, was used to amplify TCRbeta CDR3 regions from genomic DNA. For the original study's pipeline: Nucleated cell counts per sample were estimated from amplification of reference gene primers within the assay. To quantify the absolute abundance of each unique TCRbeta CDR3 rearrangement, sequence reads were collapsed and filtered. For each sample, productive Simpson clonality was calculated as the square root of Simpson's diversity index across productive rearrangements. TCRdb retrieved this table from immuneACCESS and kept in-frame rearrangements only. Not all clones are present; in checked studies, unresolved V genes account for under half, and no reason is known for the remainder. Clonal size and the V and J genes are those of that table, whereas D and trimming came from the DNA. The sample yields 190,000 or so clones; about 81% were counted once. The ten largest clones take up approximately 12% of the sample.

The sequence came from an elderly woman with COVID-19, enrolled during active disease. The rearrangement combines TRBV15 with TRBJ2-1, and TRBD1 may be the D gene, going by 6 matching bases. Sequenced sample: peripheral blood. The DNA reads TGTGCCACCAGCGGATGGACAGTGGACTACAATGAGCAGTTCTTC. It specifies CATSGWTVDYNEQFF.